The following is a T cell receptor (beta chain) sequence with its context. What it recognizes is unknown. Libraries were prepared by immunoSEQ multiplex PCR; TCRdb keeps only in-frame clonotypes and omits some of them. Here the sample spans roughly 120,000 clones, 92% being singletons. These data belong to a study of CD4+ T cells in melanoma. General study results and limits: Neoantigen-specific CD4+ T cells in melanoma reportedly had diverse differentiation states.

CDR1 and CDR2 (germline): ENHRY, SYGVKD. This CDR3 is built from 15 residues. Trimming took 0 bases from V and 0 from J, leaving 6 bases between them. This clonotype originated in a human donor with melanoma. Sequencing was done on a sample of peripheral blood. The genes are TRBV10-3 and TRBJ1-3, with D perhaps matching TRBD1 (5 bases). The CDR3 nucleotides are TGTGCCATCAGTGAGTCGACAGACTCTGGAAACACCATATATTTT. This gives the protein CAISESTDSGNTIYF.